This T cell receptor beta chain was profiled in a study of T cells after somatic rescue of genetic block. Measured with immunoSEQ multiplex PCR; TCRdb has only the in-frame clones, and not every one. The sample consists of 100,000 to 120,000 clones, 75% to 95% of them appearing once. The CDR3 has 16 residues. J lost 7 bases, V lost 5 bases, and 13 bases had no gene match. The germline gives CDR1 SGHNT, CDR2 YYREEE (reference sequence). V usage is TRBV5-4 and J usage is TRBJ2-1; 9 bases match TRBD2. The clonotype was recovered from a woman aged 18-35 years. The material sequenced was peripheral blood mononuclear cells (PBMCs). In DNA, the CDR3 is TGTGCCAGCAGTTCGGGGAGCGGGGGGCCAGGGAATGAGCAGTTCTTC. As protein: CASSSGSGGPGNEQFF.